This T cell receptor (beta chain) is drawn from a study of T-cell reconstitution after alpha-beta-depleted transplantation in children. Researchers prepared the TCRbeta library using unique molecular identifiers, the study reports. MiXCR, applied by TCRdb to the PCR reads, yields one record per CDR3 protein. Of hundreds of thousands of distinct CDR3 sequences in the sample, under 15% were seen once. Germline V CDR1 and CDR2: SGDLS, YYNGEE. This CDR3 region has 17 residues. J gave up 5 bases and V 0 bases, and 10 bases lay outside the gene matches. The starting material was PBMCs, obtained before TCRalphabeta/CD19-depleted stem cell transplant. The V call is TRBV9, the J call TRBJ2-7; 11 bases align to TRBD2. The TCR was taken from a girl aged 2 to 10 with congenital amegakaryocytic thrombocytopenia, due to receive a stem cell transplant. The CDR3 sequence: CASSVGPLAGEDHEQYF. CDR3 coding DNA: TGTGCCAGCAGCGTAGGACCACTAGCGGGAGAAGATCACGAGCAGTACTTC.